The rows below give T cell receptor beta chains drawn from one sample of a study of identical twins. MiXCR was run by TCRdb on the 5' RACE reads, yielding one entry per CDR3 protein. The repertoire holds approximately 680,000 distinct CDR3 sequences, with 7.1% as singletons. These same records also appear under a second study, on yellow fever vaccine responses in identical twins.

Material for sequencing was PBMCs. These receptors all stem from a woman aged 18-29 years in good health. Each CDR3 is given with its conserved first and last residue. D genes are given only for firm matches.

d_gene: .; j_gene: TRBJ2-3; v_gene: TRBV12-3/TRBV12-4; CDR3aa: CASRRFGTDTQYF
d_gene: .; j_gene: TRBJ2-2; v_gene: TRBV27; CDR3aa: CASARGWNTGELFF
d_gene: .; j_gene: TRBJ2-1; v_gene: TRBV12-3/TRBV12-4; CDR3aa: CASSLGTPEQFF
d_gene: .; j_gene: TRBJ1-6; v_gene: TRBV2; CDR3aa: CASTQTVYNSPLHF
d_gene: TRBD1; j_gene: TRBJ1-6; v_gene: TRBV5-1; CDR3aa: CASRKDRINSPLHF
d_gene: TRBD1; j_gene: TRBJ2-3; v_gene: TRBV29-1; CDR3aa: CSVNGPGGTSTDTQYF
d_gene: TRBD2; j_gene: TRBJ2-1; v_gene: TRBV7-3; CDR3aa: CASSKRTSVGGDEQFF
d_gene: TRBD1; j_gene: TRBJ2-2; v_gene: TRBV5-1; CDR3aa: CASSIGQGARGAGELFF
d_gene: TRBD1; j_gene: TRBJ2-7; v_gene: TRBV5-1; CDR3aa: CASSRLSGDRLKSSYEQYF
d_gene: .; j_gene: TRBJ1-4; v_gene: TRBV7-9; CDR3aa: CASTPTGAANEKLFF
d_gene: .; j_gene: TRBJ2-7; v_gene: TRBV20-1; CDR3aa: CSAREPFLSANEQYF
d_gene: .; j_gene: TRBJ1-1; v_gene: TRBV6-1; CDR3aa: CASSSRAQQAFF
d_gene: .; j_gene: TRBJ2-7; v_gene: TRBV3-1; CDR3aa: CASSQVSAGSYEQYF
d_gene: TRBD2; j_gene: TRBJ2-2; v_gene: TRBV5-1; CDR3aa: CASSRGGGNGNTGELFF
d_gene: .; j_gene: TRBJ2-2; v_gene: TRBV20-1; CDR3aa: CRAGTQNTGELFF
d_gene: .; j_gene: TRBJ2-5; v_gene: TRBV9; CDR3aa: CASNEWGEETQYF
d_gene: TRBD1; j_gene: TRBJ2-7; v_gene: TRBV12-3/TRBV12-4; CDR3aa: CASRPGQGLLYEQYF
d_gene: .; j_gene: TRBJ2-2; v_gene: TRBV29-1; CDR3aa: CSVDRYTGELFF
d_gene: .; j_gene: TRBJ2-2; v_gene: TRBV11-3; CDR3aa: CASSLEASKTGELFF
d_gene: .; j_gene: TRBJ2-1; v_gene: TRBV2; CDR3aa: CASSDPESSYNEQFF
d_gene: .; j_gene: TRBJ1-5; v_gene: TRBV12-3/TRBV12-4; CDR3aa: CASSLGGLLGQPQHF
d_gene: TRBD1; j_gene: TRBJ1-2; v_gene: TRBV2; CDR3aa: CANPGQGGGYTF
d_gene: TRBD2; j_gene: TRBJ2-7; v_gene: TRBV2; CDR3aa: CASRASGTQQYF
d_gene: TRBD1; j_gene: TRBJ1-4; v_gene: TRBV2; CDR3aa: CASEPGTGDEKLFF
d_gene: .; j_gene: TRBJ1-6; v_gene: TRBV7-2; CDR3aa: CASTPALNYNSPLHF
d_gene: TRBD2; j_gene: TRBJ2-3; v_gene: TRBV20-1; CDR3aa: CCARGVGASGLVDTQYF
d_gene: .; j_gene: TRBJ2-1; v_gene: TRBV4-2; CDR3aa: CASSQDDWREQFF
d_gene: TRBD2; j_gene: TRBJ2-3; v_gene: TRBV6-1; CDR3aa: CASSHREGKGDTQYF
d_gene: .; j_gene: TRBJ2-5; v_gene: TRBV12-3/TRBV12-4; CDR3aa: CASSLSVGETQYF
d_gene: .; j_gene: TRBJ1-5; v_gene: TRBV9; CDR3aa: CASSVGDSSNQPQHF
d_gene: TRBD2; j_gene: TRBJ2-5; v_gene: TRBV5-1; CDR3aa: CASSPTGVAGLKTQYF
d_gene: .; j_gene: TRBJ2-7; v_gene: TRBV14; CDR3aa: CASSHGESYEQYF
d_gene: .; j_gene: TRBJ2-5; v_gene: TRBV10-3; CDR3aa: CAISDFLTAYQETQYF